These 27 T cell receptor beta chains came from one sample sequenced in a study of blood T cells in healthy people across ages. Alongside a J-beta primer mix, a sample-barcoded 5' primer served in a second PCR lasting about 6 to 11 cycles. From the 5' RACE reads, TCRdb called clonotypes with MiXCR, one entry per CDR3 protein. This table has 700,000 or so distinct CDR3 sequences, roughly 41% appearing once. The specimen was blood. Receptor source: a man older than 75 in good health.

The chain uses TRBV6-2 or TRBV6-3 and TRBJ2-7; TRBD2 matches 15 bases. There are 17 residues in the CDR3. Germline V gene sequence: CDR1 MNHEY, CDR2 SVGEGT. V was clipped by 4 bases and J by 12 bases; unmatched bases: 16. The CDR3 sequence is CASSSTHGTSGRILAYF. The CDR3 DNA follows: TGTGCCAGCAGTTCGACCCACGGGACTAGCGGGAGGATCCTAGCGTACTTC.

The chain employs TRBV28 and TRBJ2-6; no definite D call. The V and J ends lost 8 bases and 1 base respectively, with 6 bases between them. CDR3 length equals 13 residues. Per the germline V gene, CDR1 is MDHEN and CDR2 is SYDVKM. The CDR3 DNA sequence: TGTGCCAGCCTCCCTTCTGGGGCCAACGTCCTGACTTTC. This gives the protein CASLPSGANVLTF.

On this clonotype: Because it lacks the conserved phenylalanine or tryptophan at the end, this CDR3 is likely a read error. It is unclear where the CDR3 begins or ends on the DNA, so no DNA is shown, and the CDR3 is as TCRdb lists it. This chain links TRBV29-1 with TRBJ2-5. The CDR3 sequence runs 13 residues, both termini included. Germline V lookup: CDR1 SQVTM, CDR2 ANQGSEA. The CDR3 here is CSVEDSHGYTFGS.

This clonotype was detected many times. The chain is built from TRBV5-6 and TRBJ2-1; 11 bases agree with TRBD2. V dropped 3 bases and J dropped 5; count of bases not matched to a gene: 7. Per germline, CDR1 SGHDT and CDR2 YYEEEE. This CDR3 has 16 amino acids. In DNA form, the CDR3 reads TGTGCCAGCAGCTCCCTAGCGGGGGGACAAAACAATGAGCAGTTCTTC. Translation: CASSSLAGGQNNEQFF.

The table lists this clonotype with a few counts. This CDR3 reads CASSLGAGGPREQYF. Here the CDR3 DNA reads TGCGCCAGCAGCTTGGGAGCGGGAGGGCCTCGCGAGCAGTACTTC. The chain is built from TRBV5-1 and TRBJ2-7; TRBD2 agrees at 10 bases. This CDR3 comprises 15 residues. Germline V gene sequence: CDR1 SGHRS, CDR2 YFSETQ. V was pared by 0 bases and J by 6 bases, with 6 bases of the junction left unmatched.

The V gene is TRBV7-2, the J gene TRBJ1-2; 8 bases map to TRBD1. V lost 0 bases to trimming and J lost 7 bases; unmatched junction nucleotides: 7. Germline values: CDR1 SGHTA, CDR2 FQGNSA. This CDR3 is built from 15 residues. This chain's CDR3 is CASSLAYGQGSGYTF. The CDR3 DNA follows: TGTGCCAGCAGCTTAGCGTACGGACAGGGCAGTGGCTACACCTTC. Looking up the rest from reference TRBV7-2 and TRBJ1-2 gives the full variable domain: GAGVSQSPSNKVTEKGKDVELRCDPISGHTALYWYRQSLGQGLEFLIYFQGNSAPDKSGLPSDRFSAERTGGSVSTLTIQRTQQEDSAVYLCASSLAYGQGSGYTFGSGTRLTVV.

This clonotype was counted between two and nine times. The V gene is TRBV6-2 or TRBV6-3, the J gene TRBJ2-7; D uncertain. CDR3 length: 13 amino acids. The ends were cut back, 7 bases at V and 7 bases at J, with 17 bases in the middle. Looked up from germline, CDR1 is MNHEY and CDR2 is SVGEGT. CDR3: CASTPDGRWEQYF. CDR3 sequence (DNA): TGTGCCAGCACCCCAGATGGTAGGTGGGAGCAGTACTTC.

This clonotype showed up many times. V usage is TRBV7-2 and J usage is TRBJ2-7; no clear D gene. This CDR3 has 14 amino acids. CDR1 is SGHTA, CDR2 FQGNSA, per germline. The ends were cut back, 5 bases at V and 0 bases at J, with 11 bases in the middle. The CDR3 is CASSPAVSSYEQYF. The CDR3, as DNA: TGTGCCAGCAGCCCGGCTGTAAGCTCCTACGAGCAGTACTTC.

The V gene is TRBV4-3, the J gene TRBJ2-1; TRBD2 agrees at 11 bases. Germline assignment: CDR1 LGHNA and CDR2 YSLEER. This CDR3 region has 16 residues. V lost 4 bases, J lost 6 bases, and 8 bases stayed unmatched. Here the CDR3 DNA reads TGCGCCAGCAGCCGAAATCTAGCGGGAGGTGTCAATGAGCAGTTCTTC. Translating it yields CASSRNLAGGVNEQFF.

The chain employs TRBV9 and TRBJ1-2; the D gene is possibly TRBD1 (5 bases). CDR1 SGDLS and CDR2 YYNGEE come from the germline V gene. This CDR3 spans 14 amino acids. V dropped 4 bases and J dropped 4 bases, with 14 bases sitting between them. CDR3 loop: CASSPLGTSYGYTF. For the CDR3, the DNA is TGTGCCAGCAGCCCACTTGGGACGTCCTATGGCTACACCTTC.

The rearrangement joins TRBV10-3 to TRBJ1-1; 7 positions agree with TRBD1. After removal of 4 bases from V and 5 bases from J, the junction contained 13 bases not matched to a gene. Per the germline V gene, CDR1 is ENHRY and CDR2 is SYGVKD. CDR3 size: 16 residues. The CDR3 coding sequence is TGTGCCATCAGTGCCGACAGGGCACCCCTGGGGACTGAAGCTTTCTTT. It translates to CAISADRAPLGTEAFF.

The chain links TRBV7-6 to TRBJ2-7; D is unresolved. CDR3 size: 13 residues. Trimming removed 4 bases from V and 3 bases from J, with 10 bases in between. Germline-derived CDR1 and CDR2 are SGHVS and FNYEAQ. CDR3 DNA sequence: TGTGCCAGCAGCTGCCTACCGATCTACGAGCAGTACTTC. Translating gives CASSCLPIYEQYF.

This clonotype turned up a few times. V and J are TRBV6-1 and TRBJ2-5; TRBD1 might be the D (6 bases). Germline V gene lookup returns CDR1 MNHNS and CDR2 SASEGT. The CDR3 is 16 amino acids. The germline V and J ends were trimmed by 5 bases and 2 bases, with 18 bases remaining between them. The CDR3 here is CASSHARGQLQETQYF. CDR3 sequence (DNA): TGTGCCAGCAGTCACGCCAGGGGTCAACTTCAAGAGACCCAGTACTTC.

Comments on this clonotype: Relative to the germline gene, one junction end is altered; a read error may explain this. This chain connects TRBV29-1 to TRBJ2-5, with TRBD1 matching 9 bases. The DNA end is more similar to TRBJ2-7, so the J call may be wrong. Germline V gene sequence: CDR1 SQVTM, CDR2 ANQGSEA. The CDR3 covers 13 residues. CDR3 nucleotides: TGCGGCGTCCGGACAGGGGCTAGCGCCGAGCAGTACTTC. This gives the protein CGVRTGASAEQYF.

This clonotype was recorded a few times. The chain employs TRBV5-1 and TRBJ2-1; TRBD1 might be the D (5 bases). CDR1 and CDR2 from the germline V gene are SGHRS and YFSETQ. This CDR3 is 16 amino acids long. The V gene lost 0 bases and the J gene lost 0 bases, with 10 bases spanning the gap. Here the CDR3 DNA reads TGCGCCAGCAGCTTGGGACAGTTTCGCTCCTACAATGAGCAGTTCTTC. Encoded protein: CASSLGQFRSYNEQFF.

This clonotype showed up just once. The rearrangement uses TRBV28 and TRBJ1-2; D call uncertain. This CDR3 contains 14 residues. V was shortened by 1 base and J by 4 bases, with 10 bases between the two germline ends. Germline V gives CDR1 MDHEN, CDR2 SYDVKM. The CDR3 here is CASSLSPGAYGYTF. CDR3 coding DNA: TGTGCCAGCAGTTTATCCCCAGGTGCCTATGGCTACACCTTC.

This clonotype has at least ten counts. The chain uses TRBV29-1 and TRBJ2-7; D is unclear. Trimming stripped 5 bases from V and 0 bases from J, with 8 bases between. This CDR3 has 12 residues. CDR1 is SQVTM, CDR2 ANQGSEA, per germline. This CDR3 is CSVQFSSYEQYF. CDR3 nucleotides: TGCAGCGTTCAGTTCTCCTCCTACGAGCAGTACTTC.

The chain joins TRBV20-1 to TRBJ1-6; 7 bases fit TRBD1. This CDR3 comprises 14 residues. Germline V gene lookup returns CDR1 DFQATT and CDR2 SNEGSKA (reference sequence). J gave up 6 bases and V 4 bases, and 6 bases lay outside the gene matches. In nucleotides, the CDR3 is TGCAGTGCTACCACAGGGGCGGTTAATTCACCCCTCCACTTT. The encoded protein is CSATTGAVNSPLHF.

The chain employs TRBV5-6 and TRBJ2-5; TRBD1 aligns across 8 bases. CDR1 and CDR2 from the germline V gene are SGHDT and YYEEEE. The CDR3 has 14 residues. V gave up 7 bases and J gave up 3 bases; unmatched junction bases: 8. The CDR3: CASGTTGGKETQYF. DNA for the CDR3: TGTGCCAGCGGTACTACAGGGGGAAAAGAGACCCAGTACTTC.

This clonotype has a handful of counts. This chain connects TRBV20-1 to TRBJ2-7; no firm D call. Trimming left V 6 bases short and J 2 bases short, with 14 bases between. Germline loops: CDR1 DFQATT, CDR2 SNEGSKA (reference sequence). The CDR3 covers 13 residues. The CDR3 loop reads CSAGSTQTYEQYF. The DNA for the CDR3 is TGCAGTGCGGGGTCAACTCAGACCTACGAGCAGTACTTC.

The chain recombines TRBV6-6 with TRBJ2-5; TRBD1 matches at 8 bases. The DNA end is more similar to TRBJ2-7, so the J call may be wrong. CDR1 is MNHNY and CDR2 is SVGAGI in the germline V gene (reference sequence). This CDR3 comprises 15 residues. The CDR3 region is CASSYSSGQGYEQYF. The CDR3 DNA sequence: TGTGCCAGCAGTTACTCGTCTGGACAGGGCTACGAGCAGTACTTC.

Remarks on this clonotype: The junction differs from germline at one of its ends, possibly a read error. CDR3 coding DNA: TGTGCCAGCAGTTACCCCAAAGTGGGCTGCACCTTC. This gives the protein CASSYPKVGCTF. V is TRBV6-2 or TRBV6-3 and J is TRBJ1-2, with D unresolved. This CDR3 has 12 amino acids. CDR1 and CDR2 (germline): MNHEY, SVGEGT.

CDR3 DNA: TGTGCCATCAGTGAGGCAGTGGTCGATCAGCCCCAGCATTTT. Its translation is CAISEAVVDQPQHF. The chain couples TRBV10-3 to TRBJ1-5; D is undetermined. The CDR3 extends over 14 amino acids. The ends were cut back, 2 bases at V and 5 bases at J, with 10 bases in the middle. Germline values: CDR1 ENHRY, CDR2 SYGVKD.

The gene calls are TRBV4-1 and TRBJ1-4, with 9 positions matching TRBD1. Germline V gene data show CDR1 as MGHRA and CDR2 as YSYEKL. This CDR3 spans 15 amino acids. With V trimmed by 8 bases and J by 8 bases, 12 bases remained unmatched. Here the CDR3 reads CASANPGQGNEKLFF. CDR3 sequence (DNA): TGCGCCAGCGCCAACCCGGGACAGGGTAACGAAAAACTGTTTTTT.

The table lists this clonotype with a few counts. The rearrangement joins TRBV7-2 to TRBJ2-5, with a weak D call TRBD1 (6 bases). CDR3 length: 14 residues. Trimming cost V 5 bases and J 1 base, with 11 bases left between them. CDR1 and CDR2 (germline): SGHTA, FQGNSA. In DNA, the CDR3 is TGTGCCAGCAGCGGAAGGGGGTTCCAAGAGACCCAGTACTTC. This gives the protein CASSGRGFQETQYF.

The rearrangement joins TRBV20-1 to TRBJ2-5; 12 positions match TRBD2. Unmatched junction bases numbered 10, after V lost 6 bases and J lost 11 bases. The CDR3 contains 13 residues. Germline V gene data show CDR1 as DFQATT and CDR2 as SNEGSKA (reference sequence). This CDR3 reads CSARLAGASEQYF. Written as DNA, the CDR3 is TGCAGTGCCCGACTAGCGGGAGCGAGTGAGCAGTACTTC.

The rearrangement links TRBV5-1 to TRBJ2-1, with TRBD1 as a possible D gene (5 bases). V shed 5 bases and J shed 8 bases, with 11 bases lying between them. This CDR3 comprises 12 residues. Germline CDR1 and CDR2: SGHRS and YFSETQ. CDR3 residues: CASSLGADEQFF. CDR3 nucleotide sequence: TGCGCCAGCAGTCTAGGGGCGGATGAGCAGTTCTTC.